These 24 T cell receptor beta chains came from one sample sequenced in a study of regulatory T cells in long-lasting Graves disease. Time point indicated: newly diagnosed GD, antithyroid drugs for less than 3 months. PBMC-extracted RNA yielded the TCR library. CDR3 regions were amplified by Arm-PCR using iRepertoire HTBI primers to build TCR beta libraries. TCRdb fed the multiplex PCR reads into MiXCR, producing one record per CDR3 protein. Among hundreds of thousands of distinct CDR3 sequences listed, roughly a sixth were seen once. The same data also contributed to another study, on T cells in Graves' hyperthyroidism and ophthalmopathy.

Sample: peripheral blood mononuclear cells (PBMCs), taken at new diagnosis, from a patient treated with antithyroid drugs. The receptors here all came from a woman aged 35-60 years with Graves disease.

This chain joins TRBV3-1 and TRBJ1-2; D is possibly TRBD1 (6 bases). Germline V gene lookup returns CDR1 LGHDT and CDR2 YNNKEL (reference sequence). Trimming removed 1 base from V and 6 bases from J, with 12 bases in between. The CDR3 length is 14 residues. CDR3 nucleotide sequence: TGTGCCAGCAGCCAAGGGTCGGGGGCTCATGGCTACACCTTC. It is translated as CASSQGSGAHGYTF.

This clonotype was recorded many times. The chain recombines TRBV12-3 or TRBV12-4 with TRBJ1-2, with D perhaps TRBD1 (5 bases). The CDR3 spans 13 residues. V shed 3 bases and J shed 6 bases, with 11 bases lying between them. This chain's CDR3 is CASSLAGWNGYTF. CDR3 bases: TGTGCCAGCAGTTTGGCAGGGTGGAATGGCTACACCTTC.

This clonotype showed up just a few times. This chain connects TRBV7-9 to TRBJ2-7, with D unresolved. Germline-derived CDR1 and CDR2 are SEHNR and FQNEAQ (reference sequence). V was trimmed by 1 base and J by 7 bases, leaving 8 bases between them. This CDR3 is built from 12 residues. The CDR3 loop is CASSLVESEQYF. The DNA for the CDR3 is TGTGCCAGCAGCTTAGTTGAGTCGGAGCAGTACTTC.

In this sample, this clonotype turned up many times. This chain uses TRBV12-3 or TRBV12-4 with TRBJ1-5; D possibly corresponds to TRBD1 (6 bases). V lost 3 bases, J lost 7 bases, and 13 bases lay in between. The CDR3 runs 14 residues. The CDR3 loop is CASSLGVGGQPQHF. CDR3 DNA: TGTGCCAGCAGTTTGGGGGTGGGGGGCCAGCCCCAGCATTTT.

This clonotype was found a few times. The J gene is TRBJ1-4, the V gene TRBV3-1; 7 nucleotides line up with TRBD1. In germline, CDR1 is LGHDT, CDR2 YNNKEL (reference sequence). This CDR3 has 15 amino acids. V shed 5 bases, J shed 3 bases, and the junction held 6 bases outside the gene matches. The CDR3 sequence is CASSDQGGPNEKLFF. CDR3 DNA sequence: TGTGCCAGCAGCGACCAGGGGGGACCTAATGAAAAACTGTTTTTT.

This clonotype appeared many times. The rearrangement links TRBV3-1 to TRBJ2-3; 10 bases are shared with TRBD1. The junction had 6 bases not matched to a gene; V was cut back by 11 bases and J by 4 bases. Germline CDR1 is LGHDT and CDR2 is YNNKEL (reference sequence). The CDR3 is 13 amino acids. As DNA, the CDR3 is TGTGCCGCGGGGACAGGGGTACCAGATACGCAGTATTTT. Its protein product is CAAGTGVPDTQYF.

In this sample, this clonotype turned up many times. The V and J genes are TRBV11-2 and TRBJ1-1; D not certain. The germline gives CDR1 SGHAT, CDR2 FQNNGV. The CDR3 is 14 amino acids. V shed 2 bases and J shed 1 base, with 8 bases lying between them. The CDR3 loop reads CASSLSRTNTEAFF. The DNA for the CDR3 is TGTGCCAGCAGCTTAAGCAGGACGAACACTGAAGCTTTCTTT.

In its sample, this clonotype was seen many times. The chain employs TRBV2 and TRBJ2-1; D is undetermined. Germline V gene data show CDR1 as SNHLY and CDR2 as FYNNEI. The CDR3 length is 16 residues. The V end was cut by 1 base, the J end by 6 bases, with 16 bases between. In nucleotides, the CDR3 is TGTGCCAGCAGTGAAGAGGTGGTTACGAGAATCAATGAGCAGTTCTTC. Translation: CASSEEVVTRINEQFF. Variable domain in full (rest from reference TRBV2 and TRBJ2-1): EPEVTQTPSHQVTQMGQEVILRCVPISNHLYFYWYRQILGQKVEFLVSFYNNEISEKSEIFDDQFSVERPDGSNFTLKIRSTKLEDSAMYFCASSEEVVTRINEQFFGPGTRLTVL.

This clonotype showed up many times. The chain links TRBV11-2 to TRBJ1-2; D might be TRBD1 (6 bases). CDR3 size: 14 residues. The ends were cut back, 4 bases at V and 7 bases at J, with 16 bases in the middle. The germline V gene encodes CDR1 SGHAT and CDR2 FQNNGV. CDR3 coding DNA: TGTGCCAGCAGCTCCCGGGGGCAGGGAAGTGGCTACACCTTC. This codes for CASSSRGQGSGYTF. The full variable domain, rest sourced from reference TRBV11-2 and TRBJ1-2, is EAGVAQSPRYKIIEKRQSVAFWCNPISGHATLYWYQQILGQGPKLLIQFQNNGVVDDSQLPKDRFSAERLKGVDSTLKIQPAKLEDSAVYLCASSSRGQGSGYTFGSGTRLTVV.

This clonotype was counted many times. V is TRBV3-1 and J is TRBJ1-1; the D is unclear. The CDR3 sequence is 14 residues long. Germline V gene sequence: CDR1 LGHDT, CDR2 YNNKEL (reference sequence). V shed 4 bases and J shed 4 bases, with 13 bases lying between them. The CDR3 sequence: CASSRGSSGTEAFF. In nucleotides, the CDR3 is TGTGCCAGCAGCCGCGGCTCCTCTGGCACTGAAGCTTTCTTT.

The table lists this clonotype with many counts. The rearrangement joins TRBV20-1 to TRBJ1-1; D might be TRBD1 (5 bases). The CDR3 has 15 amino acids. V was clipped by 3 bases and J by 0 bases, with 14 bases between them. CDR1 and CDR2 from the germline V gene are DFQATT and SNEGSKA (reference sequence). The DNA for the CDR3 is TGCAGTGCTAGCCCAGGGAGGGGAGTGAACACTGAAGCTTTCTTT. This translates into CSASPGRGVNTEAFF.

On this clonotype itself: Being one base from a much bigger clone, this may be a read error. The limits of the CDR3 on the DNA are not certain, so only TCRdb's listed CDR3 is given. CDR3 region: CASSLISPWAGGNNEQLF. This chain uses TRBV11-3 with TRBJ2-4; the table names TRBD1, a call not compared with the DNA. Germline CDR1 and CDR2: SGHNT and YENEEA. The CDR3 has 18 residues if both end residues are counted.

Many counts were recorded for this clonotype. CDR3 in amino acids: CASSRRRRGPTDTQYF. CDR3 sequence (DNA): TGTGCCAGCAGCCGAAGACGGCGGGGGCCCACAGATACGCAGTATTTT. The chain recombines TRBV3-1 with TRBJ2-3; possible D gene TRBD2, 7 bases. This CDR3 has 16 amino acids. V dropped 4 bases and J dropped 2 bases, with 16 bases sitting between them. Per the germline V gene, CDR1 is LGHDT and CDR2 is YNNKEL (reference sequence).

This chain links TRBV25-1 with TRBJ1-1; D perhaps matches TRBD1 (5 bases). V lost 7 bases, J lost 5 bases, and 14 bases lay in between. Germline V lookup: CDR1 MGHDK, CDR2 SYGVNS. This CDR3 has 13 amino acids. CDR3 residues: CASTGWDETEAFF. DNA for the CDR3: TGTGCCAGCACAGGGTGGGATGAGACTGAAGCTTTCTTT.

This clonotype was seen repeatedly, ten times or more. The CDR3 DNA follows: TGTGCCAGCAGTGAAGCCGACAAGGGGGGCACAGATACGCAGTATTTT. This codes for CASSEADKGGTDTQYF. The chain is built from TRBV6-1 and TRBJ2-3; tentative D call: TRBD1 (6 bases). Germline CDR1 and CDR2: MNHNS and SASEGT. The V gene lost 0 bases and the J gene lost 1 base, with 11 bases spanning the gap. The CDR3 extends over 16 amino acids.

CDR3 sequence: CAILRGFQKSYGYTF. CDR3 in DNA: TGTGCCATCCTAAGGGGCTTTCAAAAATCGTATGGCTACACCTTC. J is TRBJ1-2 and V is TRBV6-1, with TRBD1 as a possible D gene (5 bases). This CDR3 spans 15 amino acids. V was trimmed by 10 bases and J by 5 bases, leaving 23 bases between them. Germline assignment: CDR1 MNHNS and CDR2 SASEGT.

J is TRBJ2-3 and V is TRBV20-1; 7 bases fit TRBD1. Germline CDR1 reads DFQATT; CDR2 reads SNEGSKA (reference sequence). The V segment lost 5 bases and the J segment 5 bases; nucleotides outside the gene matches: 1. The CDR3 is 11 amino acids. The CDR3, as DNA: TGCAGTGCTTCAGGGGGAGATACGCAGTATTTT. Its translation: CSASGGDTQYF.

The chain links TRBV6-1 to TRBJ2-3, with TRBD2 identical over 11 bases. Germline values: CDR1 MNHNS, CDR2 SASEGT. The ends lost 4 bases at V and 5 bases at J; junction bases unmatched: 5. This CDR3 comprises 15 residues. The CDR3 spells CASSVAGGPGDTQYF. The CDR3 DNA reads as TGTGCCAGCAGTGTAGCGGGGGGGCCTGGAGATACGCAGTATTTT.

This clonotype occurred many times. J is TRBJ2-4 and V is TRBV2, with 7 positions matching TRBD1. J gave up 6 bases and V 4 bases, and 6 bases lay outside the gene matches. CDR3 length equals 14 residues. Germline V lookup: CDR1 SNHLY, CDR2 FYNNEI. The CDR3 reads CASSGQGPSNIQYF. CDR3 DNA: TGTGCCAGCAGTGGACAGGGACCCTCAAACATTCAGTACTTC.

This clonotype showed up just a few times. The V call is TRBV19, the J call TRBJ1-1; D is ambiguous. This CDR3 contains 11 residues. The V and J ends lost 9 bases and 3 bases respectively, with 8 bases between them. Germline V gives CDR1 LNHDA, CDR2 SQIVND (reference sequence). CDR3 in amino acids: CASAVDTEAFF. As DNA, the CDR3 is TGTGCCAGCGCCGTTGACACTGAAGCTTTCTTT.

The V call is TRBV29-1, the J call TRBJ2-7, with TRBD2 matching over 11 bases. Germline CDR1 and CDR2: SQVTM and ANQGSEA. Trimming at V came to 5 bases and at J to 2 bases, leaving 8 bases not matched to a gene. The CDR3 covers 15 residues. The CDR3 nucleotides are TGCAGCGTTACCGGTCTAGCGGGGGGCCCCTACGAGCAGTACTTC. Translating it yields CSVTGLAGGPYEQYF.

This clonotype was observed a few times. The rearrangement joins TRBV19 to TRBJ1-5; possibly TRBD1 for D (5 bases). V was trimmed by 2 bases and J by 3 bases, leaving 8 bases between them. The CDR3 sequence is 14 residues long. Germline values: CDR1 LNHDA, CDR2 SQIVND (reference sequence). DNA of the CDR3: TGTGCCAGTAGTATATGGGGGTACAATCAGCCCCAGCATTTT. This sequence encodes CASSIWGYNQPQHF.

The chain joins TRBV20-1 to TRBJ2-3; D tentatively fits TRBD1 or TRBD2 (5 bases each). This CDR3 has 14 residues. V dropped 0 bases and J dropped 10 bases, with 17 bases sitting between them. The germline gives CDR1 DFQATT, CDR2 SNEGSKA (reference sequence). The CDR3 nucleotides read TGCAGTGCTAGAGATGGGGCTAGCTTAGGTCCGCAGTATTTT. Protein: CSARDGASLGPQYF.

In its sample, this clonotype was seen many times. This chain joins TRBV5-1 and TRBJ2-7, with D possibly being TRBD1 or TRBD2 (5 bases each). Trimming shortened V by 3 bases and J by 1 base, and 11 bases separated the two germline ends. This CDR3 contains 14 residues. Germline assignment: CDR1 SGHRS and CDR2 YFSETQ. The CDR3 DNA reads as TGCGCCAGCAGCTGGGGGAAGGGGTCCTACGAGCAGTACTTC. It yields the protein CASSWGKGSYEQYF.